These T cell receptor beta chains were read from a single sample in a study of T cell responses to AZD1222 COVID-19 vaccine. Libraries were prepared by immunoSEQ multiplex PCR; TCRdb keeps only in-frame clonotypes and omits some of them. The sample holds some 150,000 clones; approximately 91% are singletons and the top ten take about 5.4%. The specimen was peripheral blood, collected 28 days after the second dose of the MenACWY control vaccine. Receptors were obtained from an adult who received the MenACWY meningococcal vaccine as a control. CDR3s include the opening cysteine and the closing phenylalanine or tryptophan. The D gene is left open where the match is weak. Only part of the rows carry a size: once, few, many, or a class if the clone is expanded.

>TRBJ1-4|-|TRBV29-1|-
TGCAGCGTTGAAGGTTCCTATGAAAAACTGTTTTTT
CSVEGSYEKLFF
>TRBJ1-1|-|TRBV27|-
TGTGCCAGCAGTTTCAAACCGGGACAAGACACTGAAGCTTTCTTT
CASSFKPGQDTEAFF
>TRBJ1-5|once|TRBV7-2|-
TGTGCCAGCAGTTGGACCCTTAGCAATCAGCCCCAGCATTTT
CASSWTLSNQPQHF
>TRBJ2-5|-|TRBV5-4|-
TGTGCCAGCAGCCTCCGGGACTTGCAAGAGACCCAGTACTTC
CASSLRDLQETQYF
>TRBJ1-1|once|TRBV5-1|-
TGCGCCAGCAGCTGGGAGATGAACACTGAAGCTTTCTTT
CASSWEMNTEAFF
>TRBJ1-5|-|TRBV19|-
TGTGCCAGTAGTATAATGAATCAGCCCCAGCATTTT
CASSIMNQPQHF
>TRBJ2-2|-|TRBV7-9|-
TGTGCCAGCAGGGAGGGCACCGGGGAGCTGTTTTTT
CASREGTGELFF
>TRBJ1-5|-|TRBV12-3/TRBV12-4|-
TGTGCCACAACCAGTATAGGAAATCAGCCCCAGCATTTT
CATTSIGNQPQHF
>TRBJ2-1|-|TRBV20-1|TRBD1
TGCAGTGCTAGGGACAGGGATGAGCAGTTCTTC
CSARDRDEQFF
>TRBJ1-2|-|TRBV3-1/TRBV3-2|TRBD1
TGTGCCAGCAGCCAAAGTACGACAGGGGCCCGTATAGGCTACACCTTC
CASSQSTTGARIGYTF
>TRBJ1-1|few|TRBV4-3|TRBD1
TGCGCCAGCAGCCAAGATCGGGGACAGGGGACCACTGAAGCTTTCTTT
CASSQDRGQGTTEAFF
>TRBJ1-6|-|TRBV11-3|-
TGTGCCAGCAGCTTCTCGGGGCCACCCCTCCACTTT
CASSFSGPPLHF
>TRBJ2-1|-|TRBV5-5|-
TGTGCCAGCAGCCGACCTGGGTGGCGGAGCTCCTACAATGAGCAGTTCTTC
CASSRPGWRSSYNEQFF
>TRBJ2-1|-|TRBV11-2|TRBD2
TGTGCCAGCAGCGCCCTAGCGGGACTATACAATGAGCAGTTCTTC
CASSALAGLYNEQFF
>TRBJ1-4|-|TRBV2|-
TGTGCCAGCAGTGAGCAGGGGCTTGCAACTAATGAAAAACTGTTTTTT
CASSEQGLATNEKLFF
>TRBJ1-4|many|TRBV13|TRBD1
TGTGCCAGCAGCTCGTCGAATCGCGGACAGGGGGCAGAAAAACTGTTTTTT
CASSSSNRGQGAEKLFF
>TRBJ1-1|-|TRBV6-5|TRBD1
TGTGCCAGCAGTTCACCGGGACAGGGGTTTTGGACTGAAGCTTTCTTT
CASSSPGQGFWTEAFF
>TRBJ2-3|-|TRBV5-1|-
TGCGCTTCGACAGAGACCCCCGCCGATACGCAGTATTTT
CASTETPADTQYF
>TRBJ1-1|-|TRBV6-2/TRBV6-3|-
TGTGCCAGCAGCCCACCGGCGCCCCGAGGGACTGAAGCTTTCTTT
CASSPPAPRGTEAFF
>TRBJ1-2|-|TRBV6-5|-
TGTGCCAGCAGTTATCAGTGGCAGAATGGCTACACCTTC
CASSYQWQNGYTF